These 20 T cell receptor beta chains share one sample of origin, sequenced in a study of OX40 agonist ivuxolimab in advanced cancers. Data came from immunoSEQ multiplex PCR; TCRdb stores just in-frame clones and leaves some out. The repertoire consists of 80,000 to 90,000 clones, with under 90% occurring once and the leading ten covering approximately 1.9%. Material: CD4+ or CD8+ T cells sorted from blood, obtained in a trial of the OX40 agonist ivuxolimab. These receptors were obtained from an adult with an advanced solid tumor such as melanoma, head and neck, liver or kidney cancer.

The chain recombines TRBV7-2 with TRBJ2-5; 9 positions agree with TRBD1. Germline V lookup: CDR1 SGHTA, CDR2 FQGNSA. The CDR3 spans 13 residues. V gave up 4 bases and J gave up 5 bases; unmatched junction bases: 2. The DNA for the CDR3 is TGTGCCAGCAGCTCACAGGGGGCTGAGACCCAGTACTTC. Its protein is CASSSQGAETQYF.

This chain connects TRBV5-4 to TRBJ2-2, with D possibly being TRBD1 (6 bases). This CDR3 has 14 amino acids. Germline lookup yields CDR1 SGHNT and CDR2 YYREEE (reference sequence). The V end lost 4 bases, the J end lost 5 bases, and 12 bases lay between the germline ends. CDR3 DNA sequence: TGTGCCAGCAGCGCCAGGACAGCGACCGGGGAGCTGTTTTTT. Its translation is CASSARTATGELFF.

V gene TRBV7-2 combines with J gene TRBJ1-5; D not certain. The CDR3 runs to 12 residues. Between the trimmed V and J ends, which lost 5 bases and 3 bases, there was a span of 5 bases. Germline V lookup: CDR1 SGHTA, CDR2 FQGNSA. The DNA of the CDR3 is TGTGCCAGCAGCCCACCCAATCAGCCCCAGCATTTT. Encoded protein: CASSPPNQPQHF.

The chain recombines TRBV9 with TRBJ2-1; the match to TRBD1 covers 7 bases. This CDR3 region has 14 residues. CDR1 and CDR2 from the germline V gene are SGDLS and YYNGEE. The V segment lost 0 bases and the J segment 8 bases; nucleotides outside the gene matches: 5. The CDR3 sequence: CASSVGRGNDEQFF. CDR3 coding DNA: TGTGCCAGCAGCGTAGGCAGGGGGAACGATGAGCAGTTCTTC.

The chain has TRBV2 and TRBJ2-3; 8 nucleotides line up with TRBD2. Trimming at V came to 0 bases and at J to 3 bases, leaving 5 bases not matched to a gene. The CDR3 is made up of 16 amino acids. Germline V gene sequence: CDR1 SNHLY, CDR2 FYNNEI. The CDR3 nucleotides read TGTGCCAGCAGTGAAGCGCTAGCGGGTAGGACAGATACGCAGTATTTT. Protein product: CASSEALAGRTDTQYF.

This sequence joins TRBV2 and TRBJ2-1, with D uncertain. V gave up 3 bases and J gave up 7 bases, with 7 bases separating them. Germline V gene lookup returns CDR1 SNHLY and CDR2 FYNNEI. This CDR3 spans 12 amino acids. Here the CDR3 DNA reads TGTGCCAGCAGTGAGACCTCAAATGAGCAGTTCTTC. Translating it yields CASSETSNEQFF.

In its sample, this clone was seen once. V and J are TRBV29-1 and TRBJ1-1; D is unclear. The CDR3 has 12 residues. Germline V gives CDR1 SQVTM, CDR2 ANQGSEA. Between the trimmed V and J ends, which lost 2 bases and 4 bases, there was a span of 8 bases. The CDR3 nucleotides are TGCAGCGTTGAACCGGGGAGCACTGAAGCTTTCTTT. Translated: CSVEPGSTEAFF.

The genes are TRBV18 and TRBJ1-1; no definite D call. V shed 2 bases and J shed 2 bases, with 15 bases lying between them. Germline values: CDR1 KGHSH, CDR2 LQKENI. The CDR3 contains 16 residues. CDR3 bases: TGTGCCAGCTCACCAATAGGCTCGGATTTAAACACTGAAGCTTTCTTT. This sequence encodes CASSPIGSDLNTEAFF.

This chain links TRBV5-1 with TRBJ1-2; D is perhaps TRBD1 (5 bases). This CDR3 contains 16 residues. Per the germline V gene, CDR1 is SGHRS and CDR2 is YFSETQ. V lost 2 bases, J lost 4 bases, and 18 bases lay in between. The DNA of the CDR3 is TGCGCCAGCAGCTTCCGATCCAGGGATACGGGCTATGGCTACACCTTC. As protein: CASSFRSRDTGYGYTF. Filled out from reference TRBV5-1 and TRBJ1-2, the complete variable domain reads KAGVTQTPRYLIKTRGQQVTLSCSPISGHRSVSWYQQTPGQGLQFLFEYFSETQRNKGNFPGRFSGRQFSNSRSEMNVSTLELGDSALYLCASSFRSRDTGYGYTFGSGTRLTVV.

The chain links TRBV7-2 to TRBJ1-5; D unclear. From germline, CDR1 is SGHTA and CDR2 FQGNSA. CDR3 length: 13 amino acids. The ends were cut back, 4 bases at V and 4 bases at J, with 8 bases in the middle. DNA for the CDR3: TGTGCCAGCAGCTCGGACGGGAATCAGCCCCAGCATTTT. This sequence encodes CASSSDGNQPQHF. Complete variable domain (other parts from reference TRBV7-2 and TRBJ1-5): GAGVSQSPSNKVTEKGKDVELRCDPISGHTALYWYRQSLGQGLEFLIYFQGNSAPDKSGLPSDRFSAERTGGSVSTLTIQRTQQEDSAVYLCASSSDGNQPQHFGDGTRLSIL.

The chain links TRBV18 to TRBJ2-1; 16 nucleotides agree with TRBD2. After removal of 3 bases from V and 7 bases from J, the junction contained 3 bases not matched to a gene. Per germline, CDR1 KGHSH and CDR2 LQKENI. The CDR3 contains 16 residues. Here the CDR3 DNA reads TGTGCCAGCTCACCGCCGGGACTAGCGGGGGGGAATGAGCAGTTCTTC. Protein sequence: CASSPPGLAGGNEQFF.

V gene TRBV5-1 combines with J gene TRBJ1-2, with D unresolved. The germline CDR1 and CDR2 sequences are SGHRS and YFSETQ. The ends were cut back, 0 bases at V and 2 bases at J, with 17 bases in the middle. CDR3 size: 17 residues. The CDR3 nucleotides read TGCGCCAGCAGCTTGGGGCCAGGCCCCCAATTAAACTATGGCTACACCTTC. Protein product: CASSLGPGPQLNYGYTF. Variable domain in full (rest from reference TRBV5-1 and TRBJ1-2): KAGVTQTPRYLIKTRGQQVTLSCSPISGHRSVSWYQQTPGQGLQFLFEYFSETQRNKGNFPGRFSGRQFSNSRSEMNVSTLELGDSALYLCASSLGPGPQLNYGYTFGSGTRLTVV.

This chain connects TRBV15 to TRBJ2-5; D is ambiguous. CDR3 size: 13 residues. V lost 0 bases to trimming and J lost 6 bases, with 8 bases between them. The germline V gene encodes CDR1 LNHNV and CDR2 YYDKDF (reference sequence). This CDR3 is CATSRDVLKTQYF. DNA of the CDR3: TGTGCCACCAGCAGAGATGTGCTGAAGACCCAGTACTTC.

The chain has TRBV4-2 and TRBJ1-2, with 9 positions matching TRBD1. This CDR3 contains 16 residues. Germline assignment: CDR1 LGHNA and CDR2 YNFKEQ. The ends lost 0 bases at V and 4 bases at J; junction bases unmatched: 6. The CDR3 DNA follows: TGTGCCAGCAGCCAAGATGGGACAGGGCCTACCTATGGCTACACCTTC. Residues: CASSQDGTGPTYGYTF.

V is TRBV18 and J is TRBJ2-5; D is undetermined. The CDR3 runs to 12 residues. The V and J ends lost 3 bases and 5 bases respectively, with 7 bases between them. The V gene's germline CDR1 is KGHSH and CDR2 LQKENI. CDR3 bases: TGTGCCAGCTCACCTATTGGTGAGACCCAGTACTTC. It translates to CASSPIGETQYF.

Points on this clone: The same CDR3 also results from other DNA sequences found in this sample. The chain joins TRBV7-2 to TRBJ2-3, with D unresolved. CDR3 length: 13 amino acids. Germline V gives CDR1 SGHTA, CDR2 FQGNSA. V was shortened by 1 base and J by 2 bases, with 4 bases between the two germline ends. The CDR3 DNA is TGTGCCAGCAGCTTAGTGTCCACAGATACGCAGTATTTT. Translating gives CASSLVSTDTQYF.

This clone was seen only once. The chain's CDR3 is CACRPTNYGYTF. CDR3 DNA: TGTGCCTGTCGTCCTACTAACTATGGCTACACCTTC. The chain couples TRBV30 to TRBJ1-2, with no clear D. The germline gives CDR1 GTSNPN, CDR2 SVGIG (reference sequence). Deletions cut 6 bases from V and 0 bases from J, with 8 bases between. The CDR3 contains 12 residues. The full variable domain, its missing parts supplied by reference TRBV30 and TRBJ1-2, is SQTIHQWPATLVQPVGSPLSLECTVEGTSNPNLYWYRQAAGRGLQLLFYSVGIGQISSEVPQNLSASRPQDRQFILSSKKLLLSDSGFYLCACRPTNYGYTFGSGTRLTVV.

The chain combines TRBV6-5 with TRBJ1-5; D gene unclear. Looked up from germline, CDR1 is MNHEY and CDR2 is SVGAGI. The CDR3 sequence is 15 residues long. The V and J ends lost 4 bases and 0 bases respectively, with 10 bases between them. CDR3 nucleotide sequence: TGTGCCAGCAGTTTGAGCGAGGATAGCAATCAGCCCCAGCATTTT. Its protein is CASSLSEDSNQPQHF.

This chain links TRBV5-6 with TRBJ1-3; a possible D gene is TRBD1 (6 bases). The CDR3 sequence is 15 residues long. V was cut by 4 bases and J by 0 bases, with 11 bases left in between. Looked up from germline, CDR1 is SGHDT and CDR2 is YYEEEE. CDR3 sequence reads: CASSTGHSSGNTIYF. CDR3 DNA: TGTGCCAGCAGCACGGGACACTCCTCTGGAAACACCATATATTTT.

The chain employs TRBV6-5 and TRBJ2-1; 8 bases align to TRBD1. Per the germline V gene, CDR1 is MNHEY and CDR2 is SVGAGI. The CDR3 has 15 amino acids. V shed 0 bases and J 6 bases; nucleotides not matched to a gene: 4. The CDR3 loop is CASSYSGQVSNEQFF. The CDR3 DNA is TGTGCCAGCAGTTACTCGGGACAGGTCAGCAATGAGCAGTTCTTC.